A selection of T cell receptor beta chains follows, all from one sample in a study of cytomegalovirus exposure and HLA in healthy donors. Sequenced by immunoSEQ multiplex PCR; TCRdb stores in-frame clones only, minus some. The data contain 150,000 or so clones, about 75% of them singletons. Sequences were obtained from PBMCs. These receptors came from a man aged 18 to 29 in good health and CMV-seropositive. The CDR3 runs from the conserved cysteine through the conserved F or W. Fields, in order: V gene, clone size, D gene, J gene, CDR3 protein, CDR3 DNA. A D gene is named only where the DNA matches it firmly. Size is omitted from some rows. Given values are once, few, many or a class for expanded clones.

>TRBV7-9|few|TRBD1|TRBJ2-7
CASSGDRGGYEQYF
TGTGCCAGCAGCGGGGACAGGGGGGGGTACGAGCAGTACTTC
>TRBV7-3|.|.|TRBJ2-2
CASNGLAPSTGELFF
TGTGCCAGCAATGGACTGGCCCCGAGCACCGGGGAGCTGTTTTTT
>TRBV4-2|.|TRBD1|TRBJ1-4
CASGTFGTGVIGNEKLFF
TGTGCCAGCGGGACCTTCGGGACAGGGGTTATAGGTAATGAAAAACTGTTTTTT
>TRBV7-2|.|TRBD1|TRBJ2-7
CASSPAAPRQGAYEQYF
TGTGCCAGCAGCCCCGCGGCCCCAAGACAGGGGGCGTACGAGCAGTACTTC
>TRBV4-1|few|.|TRBJ1-4
CASSQGGWKLFF
TGCGCCAGCAGCCAAGGTGGCTGGAAACTGTTTTTT
>TRBV5-4|.|.|TRBJ2-7
CASSLAQGSYEQYF
TGTGCCAGCAGCTTGGCGCAGGGGAGCTACGAGCAGTACTTC
>TRBV11-2|.|TRBD2|TRBJ2-1
CASSWRPGGSYNEQFF
TGTGCCAGCAGCTGGAGACCGGGAGGATCCTACAATGAGCAGTTCTTC
>TRBV5-1|.|.|TRBJ1-2
CASSWEGRLDYGYPF
TGCGCCAGCAGCTGGGAGGGACGGCTCGACTATGGCTACCCCTTC
>TRBV28|.|.|TRBJ1-1
CASSPGRVNTEAFF
TGTGCCAGCAGTCCCGGCAGGGTTAACACTGAAGCTTTCTTT
>TRBV2|few|TRBD2|TRBJ2-1
CASSDIERGDNEQFF
TGTGCCAGCAGTGATATTGAGCGGGGGGACAATGAGCAGTTCTTC
>TRBV2|.|TRBD1|TRBJ1-5
CASRRQGAIYQPQHF
TGTGCCAGCAGAAGACAGGGGGCTATTTATCAGCCCCAGCATTTT
>TRBV6-5|.|TRBD1|TRBJ2-7
CASSEGQANYEQYF
TGTGCCAGCAGTGAGGGACAGGCGAACTACGAGCAGTACTTC
>TRBV25-1|.|.|TRBJ2-5
CANLQTWGQGKETQYF
TGTGCCAACTTACAAACGTGGGGGCAGGGAAAAGAGACCCAGTACTTC
>TRBV29-1|.|.|TRBJ2-1
CSVPSSGQSYNEQFF
TGCAGCGTCCCTTCCAGCGGGCAGTCCTACAATGAGCAGTTCTTC
>TRBV25-1|.|.|TRBJ2-7
CASSPRPGNTYEQYF
TGTGCCAGCAGCCCCAGACCGGGAAATACCTACGAGCAGTACTTC
>TRBV7-8|.|.|TRBJ2-1
CASSLRWTEYNEQFF
TGTGCCAGCAGCTTACGTTGGACAGAATACAATGAGCAGTTCTTC
>TRBV27|once|TRBD2|TRBJ2-7
CASSRVGTSGYYEQYF
TGTGCCAGCAGTAGAGTCGGGACTAGCGGATACTACGAGCAGTACTTC
>TRBV28|.|TRBD1|TRBJ2-7
CASSPLGQGHEQYF
TGTGCCAGCAGTCCCCTGGGACAGGGCCACGAGCAGTACTTC
>TRBV29-1|.|TRBD2|TRBJ2-5
CSGGREGETQYF
TGCAGCGGTGGGAGGGAGGGAGAGACCCAGTACTTC
>TRBV19|.|TRBD2|TRBJ2-5
CASRGAGGPQETQYF
TGTGCCAGTAGGGGGGCGGGGGGACCCCAAGAGACCCAGTACTTC
>TRBV5-1|.|TRBD2|TRBJ2-1
CASSLAKTSGMGDEQFF
TGCGCCAGCAGCTTGGCAAAGACTAGCGGGATGGGGGATGAGCAGTTCTTC
>TRBV11-2|.|.|TRBJ2-1
CASSRDLNNEQFF
TGTGCCAGCAGCCGGGACTTGAACAATGAGCAGTTCTTC
>TRBV10-1|.|.|TRBJ2-2
CASSDRTPGELFF
TGCGCCAGCAGTGATCGGACTCCCGGGGAGCTGTTTTTT
>TRBV6-5|.|.|TRBJ2-5
CASSSGARAGAETQYF
TGTGCCAGCAGTTCCGGGGCGAGAGCAGGGGCGGAGACCCAGTACTTC
>TRBV5-5|.|.|TRBJ2-1
CASSHSSNEQFF
TGTGCCAGCAGCCATAGCAGCAATGAGCAGTTCTTC
>TRBV7-2|.|.|TRBJ1-2
CANSLGTGSYGYTF
TGTGCCAACAGCTTAGGTACAGGGAGTTATGGCTACACCTTC
>TRBV7-3|.|TRBD2|TRBJ2-1
CASSFTGTSGYNEQFF
TGTGCCAGCAGCTTCACCGGGACTAGCGGATACAATGAGCAGTTCTTC
>TRBV27|.|.|TRBJ2-3
CASSFGNSAGMADTQYF
TGTGCCAGCAGTTTTGGGAACTCAGCGGGTATGGCAGATACGCAGTATTTT
>TRBV6-1|.|.|TRBJ1-1
CASSEVKGRGNVAEAFF
TGTGCCAGCAGTGAAGTGAAGGGAAGGGGTAATGTCGCTGAAGCTTTCTTT
>TRBV7-3|.|.|TRBJ2-1
CASSLTSLTFNEQFF
TGTGCCAGCAGCTTAACGTCTTTGACTTTCAATGAGCAGTTCTTC
>TRBV19|.|.|TRBJ2-7
CASSPGWGTGAYEQYF
TGTGCCAGTAGTCCGGGATGGGGGACTGGGGCTTACGAGCAGTACTTC
>TRBV2|few|TRBD1|TRBJ2-5
CASSVAGTEETQYF
TGTGCCAGCAGTGTCGCCGGGACAGAAGAGACCCAGTACTTC
>TRBV7-9|.|TRBD2|TRBJ2-2
CASSSIAGGPGELFF
TGTGCCAGCAGCTCCATAGCGGGAGGCCCCGGGGAGCTGTTTTTT
>TRBV11-3|.|.|TRBJ1-1
CASSQNRVESTEAFF
TGTGCCAGCAGCCAGAACAGGGTCGAGTCTACTGAAGCTTTCTTT
>TRBV28|.|TRBD2|TRBJ2-7
CASSFGDTSGSVVQYF
TGTGCCAGCAGTTTTGGGGATACTAGCGGGAGCGTAGTGCAGTACTTC
>TRBV5-1|few|TRBD2|TRBJ2-7
CASSGTSGSYEQYF
TGCGCCAGCAGTGGGACTAGCGGTTCCTACGAGCAGTACTTC
>TRBV27|once|.|TRBJ2-3
CASSIGDTQYF
TGTGCCAGCTCAATTGGCGATACGCAGTATTTT
>TRBV6-6|few|TRBD2|TRBJ2-7
CATTGTSGILQYF
TGTGCCACAACCGGGACTAGCGGGATTCTACAGTACTTC
>TRBV12-5|.|TRBD1|TRBJ1-5
CASGLTPRTGRQPQHF
TGTGCTAGTGGTTTGACCCCGCGGACAGGGCGACAGCCCCAGCATTTT
>TRBV30|.|.|TRBJ1-6
CAWSVRLGHTYNSPLHF
TGTGCCTGGAGTGTACGTCTTGGACACACCTATAATTCACCCCTCCACTTT
>TRBV2|once|TRBD2|TRBJ2-7
CASSPIAGGIYEQYF
TGTGCCAGCAGTCCAATAGCGGGAGGGATCTACGAGCAGTACTTC
>TRBV28|.|.|TRBJ2-7
CASSYYQTGNEQYF
TGTGCCAGCAGTTACTATCAGACGGGAAACGAGCAGTACTTC
>TRBV9|.|TRBD2|TRBJ2-1
CATQAAGVYNEQFF
TGTGCCACCCAGGCAGCGGGAGTCTACAATGAGCAGTTCTTC
>TRBV27|.|TRBD1|TRBJ2-7
CASRGQGSYEQYF
TGTGCCAGCAGGGGACAGGGCTCCTACGAGCAGTACTTC
>TRBV27|once|.|TRBJ1-5
CASSPFSNQPQHF
TGTGCCAGCAGTCCCTTTAGCAATCAGCCCCAGCATTTT
>TRBV19|.|TRBD1|TRBJ2-7
CASTRTGGYEQYF
TGTGCCAGTACCCGGACAGGGGGTTACGAGCAGTACTTC
>TRBV20-1|.|.|TRBJ2-1
CSATFYNEQFF
TGCAGTGCTACTTTCTACAATGAGCAGTTCTTC
>TRBV5-1|.|TRBD2|TRBJ2-2
CASSSLGSGRGNTGELFF
TGCGCCAGCAGCTCCTTGGGTAGCGGGAGAGGGAACACCGGGGAGCTGTTTTTT
>TRBV28|few|TRBD1|TRBJ1-5
CASSPLGTGPNQPQHF
TGTGCCAGCAGCCCACTTGGGACAGGGCCTAATCAGCCCCAGCATTTT
>TRBV27|few|TRBD2|TRBJ2-1
CASSSGTSGYYNEQFF
TGTGCCAGCAGTTCGGGGACTAGCGGATACTACAATGAGCAGTTCTTC
>TRBV30|.|.|TRBJ1-4
CAWSKAQTNEKLFF
TGTGCCTGGAGTAAGGCACAGACTAATGAAAAACTGTTTTTT
>TRBV28|.|.|TRBJ2-1
CASARGEKGWRELPYNEQFF
TGTGCCAGCGCCCGAGGAGAGAAGGGGTGGCGGGAACTCCCCTACAATGAGCAGTTCTTC
>TRBV11-3|.|.|TRBJ1-1
CASSLRGGMNTEAFF
TGTGCCAGCAGCCTCCGGGGGGGAATGAACACTGAAGCTTTCTTT
>TRBV5-1|once|.|TRBJ1-2
CASSLQPTANYGYTF
TGCGCCAGCAGCTTACAGCCCACCGCTAACTATGGCTACACCTTC
>TRBV7-3|.|TRBD1|TRBJ2-6
CASSLSPGTGWTSGANVLTF
TGTGCCAGCAGCTTATCTCCCGGGACAGGGTGGACCTCTGGGGCCAACGTCCTGACTTTC
>TRBV7-2|few|.|TRBJ2-1
CASSPGPSYNEQFF
TGTGCCAGCAGCCCAGGGCCTTCTTACAATGAGCAGTTCTTC
>TRBV27|.|TRBD2|TRBJ2-7
CSSSKGLAGEGEQYF
TGTTCCAGCAGTAAGGGACTAGCGGGAGAAGGAGAGCAGTACTTC